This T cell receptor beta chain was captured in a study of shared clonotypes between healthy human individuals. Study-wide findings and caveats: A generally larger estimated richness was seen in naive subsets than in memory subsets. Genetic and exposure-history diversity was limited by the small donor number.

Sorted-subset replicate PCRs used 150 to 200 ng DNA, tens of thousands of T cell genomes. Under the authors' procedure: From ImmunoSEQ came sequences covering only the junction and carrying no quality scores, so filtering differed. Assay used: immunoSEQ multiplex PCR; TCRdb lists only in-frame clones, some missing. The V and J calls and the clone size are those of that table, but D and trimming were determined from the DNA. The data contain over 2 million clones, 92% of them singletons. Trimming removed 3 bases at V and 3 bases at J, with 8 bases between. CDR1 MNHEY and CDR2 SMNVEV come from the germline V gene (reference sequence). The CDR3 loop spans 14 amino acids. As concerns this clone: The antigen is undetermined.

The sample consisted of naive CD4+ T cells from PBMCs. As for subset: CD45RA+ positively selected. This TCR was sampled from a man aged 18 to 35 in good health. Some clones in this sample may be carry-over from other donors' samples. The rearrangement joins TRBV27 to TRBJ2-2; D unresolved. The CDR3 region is CASSLAGYTGELFF. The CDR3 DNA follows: TGTGCCAGCAGTTTGGCTGGGTACACCGGGGAGCTGTTTTTT.